This TCR beta chain is from a study of blood T cell repertoires in COVID-19. Background on the study: Nucleic acid was either cDNA or gDNA, and it came from T cells, B-cell-depleted T cells, or PBMCs.

Assay: immunoSEQ multiplex PCR; the TCRdb copy retains only in-frame clones and omits some. This table holds tens of thousands of clones, roughly 90% found once. The germline CDR1 and CDR2 sequences are LGHDT and YNNKEL (reference sequence). With V trimmed by 4 bases and J by 0 bases, 3 bases remained unmatched. This CDR3 is 18 amino acids long. This TCR derives from an elderly woman with acute or convalescent COVID-19. Sequenced: peripheral blood. The chain recombines TRBV3-1 (or the pseudogene TRBV3-2) with TRBJ2-2, with TRBD2 matching over 15 bases. DNA of the CDR3: TGTGCCAGCAGCCGGGGACTAGCGGGGGGTACGAACACCGGGGAGCTGTTTTTT. Translation gives CASSRGLAGGTNTGELFF.